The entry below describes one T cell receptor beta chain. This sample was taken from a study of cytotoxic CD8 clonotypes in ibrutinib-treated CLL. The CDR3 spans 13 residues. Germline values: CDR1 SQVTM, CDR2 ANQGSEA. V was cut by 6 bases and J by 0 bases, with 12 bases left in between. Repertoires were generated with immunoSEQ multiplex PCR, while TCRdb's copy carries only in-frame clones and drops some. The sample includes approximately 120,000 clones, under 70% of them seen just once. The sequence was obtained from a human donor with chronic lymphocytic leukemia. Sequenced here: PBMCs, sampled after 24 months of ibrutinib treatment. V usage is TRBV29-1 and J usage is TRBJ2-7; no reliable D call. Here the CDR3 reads CSVRRDYSYEQYF. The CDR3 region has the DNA TGCAGCGTCCGAAGAGATTACTCCTACGAGCAGTACTTC.